This entry lists 5 T cell receptor beta chains sequenced from one sample in a study of cytomegalovirus exposure and HLA in healthy donors. Vbeta (60) and Jbeta (13) primers were used in the PCR. Sequenced by immunoSEQ multiplex PCR; TCRdb stores in-frame clones only, minus some. The sample includes 150,000 or so clones, roughly 72% of them seen just once. The sample consisted of PBMCs. The source of these receptors is a man aged 40-55 years in good health and CMV-seropositive.

This sequence joins TRBV6-6 and TRBJ2-5, with TRBD1 identical over 7 bases. The CDR3 contains 16 residues. Trimming at V came to 6 bases and at J to 1 base, leaving 11 bases not matched to a gene. Germline values: CDR1 MNHNY, CDR2 SVGAGI (reference sequence). The CDR3 sequence is CASRRRDSRVQETQYF. The CDR3 DNA reads TGTGCCAGCAGACGCCGGGACAGCCGAGTCCAAGAGACCCAGTACTTC.

This rearrangement joins TRBV7-3 to TRBJ2-7, with D possibly TRBD2 on 6 matching bases. Germline V gives CDR1 SGHTA, CDR2 FQGTGA. V was shortened by 5 bases and J by 0 bases, with 14 bases between the two germline ends. The CDR3 consists of 15 residues. The CDR3 is CASSLGLGSSYEQYF. CDR3 DNA sequence: TGTGCCAGCAGCCTGGGACTGGGTAGCTCCTACGAGCAGTACTTC. The entire variable domain, with the rest obtained from reference TRBV7-3 and TRBJ2-7, is as follows: GAGVSQTPSNKVTEKGKYVELRCDPISGHTALYWYRQSLGQGPEFLIYFQGTGAADDSGLPNDRFFAVRPEGSVSTLKIQRTERGDSAVYLCASSLGLGSSYEQYFGPGTRLTVT.

The rearrangement joins TRBV7-8 to TRBJ2-2; TRBD1 matches 7 bases. Losses at the gene ends were 5 bases for V and 4 bases for J; bases not matched to a gene: 10. Germline CDR1 and CDR2: SGHVS and FQNEAQ. The CDR3 length is 16 residues. In DNA, the CDR3 is TGTGCCAGCAGCCCACAGGGGCGGCCGACCACCGGGGAGCTGTTTTTT. Residues: CASSPQGRPTTGELFF.

The CDR3 region has the DNA TGTGCCAGCAGATTCAACACGACAGGGGCGGACGAGCAGTACTTC. Amino acid sequence: CASRFNTTGADEQYF. The rearrangement joins TRBV21-1 to TRBJ2-7; no check of the table's D call, TRBD1, against the DNA was made. TRBV21-1 is marked as a pseudogene. This CDR3 is built from 15 residues.

This chain joins TRBV6-1 and TRBJ2-5; D is perhaps TRBD1 (6 bases). The V gene lost 7 bases and the J gene lost 1 base, with 13 bases spanning the gap. Germline-derived CDR1 and CDR2 are MNHNS and SASEGT. The CDR3 loop spans 14 amino acids. CDR3 DNA: TGTGCCAGCACCCCTACGACAGGCCAAGAGACCCAGTACTTC. Its protein product is CASTPTTGQETQYF.